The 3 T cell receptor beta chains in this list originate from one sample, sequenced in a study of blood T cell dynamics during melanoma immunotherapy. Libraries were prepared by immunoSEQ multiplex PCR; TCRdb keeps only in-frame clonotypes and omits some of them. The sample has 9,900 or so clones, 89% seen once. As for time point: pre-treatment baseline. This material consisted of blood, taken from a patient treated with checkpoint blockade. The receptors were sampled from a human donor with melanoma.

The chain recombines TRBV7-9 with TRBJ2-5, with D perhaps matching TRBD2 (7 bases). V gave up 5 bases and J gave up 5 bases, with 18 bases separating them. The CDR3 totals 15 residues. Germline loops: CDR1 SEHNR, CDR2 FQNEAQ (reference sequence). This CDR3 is CASSTSGGGGETQYF. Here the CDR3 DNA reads TGTGCCAGCAGCACCTCGGGGGGCGGAGGGGAGACCCAGTACTTC.

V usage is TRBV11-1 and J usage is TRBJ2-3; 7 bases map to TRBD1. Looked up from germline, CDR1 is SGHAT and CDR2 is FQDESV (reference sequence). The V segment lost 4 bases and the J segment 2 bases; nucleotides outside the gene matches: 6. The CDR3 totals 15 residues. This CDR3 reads CASSSTGTATDTQYF. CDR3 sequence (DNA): TGTGCCAGCAGCTCCACCGGGACAGCCACAGATACGCAGTATTTT. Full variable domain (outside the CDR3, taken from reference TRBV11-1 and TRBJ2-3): EAEVAQSPRYKITEKSQAVAFWCDPISGHATLYWYRQILGQGPELLVQFQDESVVDDSQLPKDRFSAERLKGVDSTLKIQPAELGDSAMYLCASSSTGTATDTQYFGPGTRLTVL.

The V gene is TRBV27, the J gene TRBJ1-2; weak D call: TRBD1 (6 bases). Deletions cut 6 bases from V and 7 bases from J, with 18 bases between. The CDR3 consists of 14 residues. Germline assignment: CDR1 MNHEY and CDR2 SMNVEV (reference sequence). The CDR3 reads CASSLQVGAGGYTF. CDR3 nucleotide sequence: TGTGCCAGCAGCCTCCAAGTGGGGGCAGGTGGCTACACCTTC.